This T cell receptor (beta chain) was identified in a study of blood T cell repertoires in COVID-19. Overall study context: There were acute and convalescent COVID-19 samples, and they came from the United States, Italy and Spain. T cells, B-cell-depleted T cells, or PBMCs supplied cDNA or gDNA.

The CDR3 covers 16 residues. The germline V gene has CDR1 LNHDA and CDR2 SQIVND (reference sequence). V lost 6 bases to trimming and J lost 10 bases, with 22 bases between them. Some clones are missing from TCRdb's copy, which holds only in-frame ones; the method was immunoSEQ multiplex PCR. The data contain roughly 80,000 clones, around nine tenths of them singletons. The TCR originated in a woman between 55 and 75 years old with acute or convalescent COVID-19. This sequence joins TRBV19 and TRBJ1-6; D perhaps matches TRBD1 (6 bases). Sequenced input: peripheral blood. CDR3 loop: CASRRTQNRDDSPLHF. In DNA form, the CDR3 reads TGTGCCAGTAGACGTACCCAGAACAGGGACGACTCACCCCTCCACTTT.